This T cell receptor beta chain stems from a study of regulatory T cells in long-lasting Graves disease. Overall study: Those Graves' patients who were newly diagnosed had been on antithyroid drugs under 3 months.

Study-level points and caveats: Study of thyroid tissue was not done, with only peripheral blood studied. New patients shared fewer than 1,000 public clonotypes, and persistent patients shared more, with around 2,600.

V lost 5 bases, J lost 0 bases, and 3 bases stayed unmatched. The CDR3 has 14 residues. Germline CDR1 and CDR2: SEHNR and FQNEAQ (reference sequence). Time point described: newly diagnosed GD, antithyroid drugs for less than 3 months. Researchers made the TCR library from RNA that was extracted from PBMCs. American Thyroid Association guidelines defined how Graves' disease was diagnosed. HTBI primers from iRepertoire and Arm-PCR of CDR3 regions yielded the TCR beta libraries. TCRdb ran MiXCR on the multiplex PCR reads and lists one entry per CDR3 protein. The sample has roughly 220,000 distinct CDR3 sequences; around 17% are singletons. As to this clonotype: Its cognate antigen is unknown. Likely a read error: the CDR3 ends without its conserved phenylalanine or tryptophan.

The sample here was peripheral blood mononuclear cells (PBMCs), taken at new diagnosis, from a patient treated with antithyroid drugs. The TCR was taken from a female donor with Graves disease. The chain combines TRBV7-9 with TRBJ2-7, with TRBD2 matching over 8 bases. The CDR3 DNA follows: TGTGCCAGCAGCCCGACTAGCGCCTCCTACGAGCAGTACATC. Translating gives CASSPTSASYEQYI.